Sequencing of this T cell receptor (beta chain) was carried out in a study of identical twins. In its sample, this clonotype was seen a few times. Its antigen is not known. J was trimmed by 5 bases and V by 8 bases; bases with no gene match: 11. The CDR3 runs to 14 residues. Germline lookup yields CDR1 MNHEY and CDR2 SMNVEV (reference sequence). TCRdb redid the calling of the 5' RACE reads with MiXCR, one entry per CDR3 protein. This table has fewer than 550,000 distinct CDR3 sequences, around 15% appearing once. Regarding the study as a whole: Its conclusions, products of cross-sectional statistical analysis, did not come from following the same donors.

These data are also associated with another study on yellow fever vaccine responses in identical twins.

The V gene is TRBV27, the J gene TRBJ1-1, with 7 nucleotides matching TRBD1. The clonotype comes from a woman under 30 in good health. Sequencing used CD4+ T cells sorted from blood. Here the CDR3 reads CASGLRGRSTEAFF. DNA of the CDR3: TGTGCCAGCGGCCTGAGGGGGCGTAGTACTGAAGCTTTCTTT.